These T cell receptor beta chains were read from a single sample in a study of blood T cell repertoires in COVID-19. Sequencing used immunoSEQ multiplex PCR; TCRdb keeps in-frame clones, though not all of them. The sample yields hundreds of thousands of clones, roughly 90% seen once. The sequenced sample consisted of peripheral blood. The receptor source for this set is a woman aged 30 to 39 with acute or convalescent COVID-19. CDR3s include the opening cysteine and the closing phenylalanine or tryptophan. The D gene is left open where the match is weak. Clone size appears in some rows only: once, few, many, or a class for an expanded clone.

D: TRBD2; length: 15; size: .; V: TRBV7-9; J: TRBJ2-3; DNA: TGTGCCAGCAGCCTTAGCGGGGTCAGCACAGATACGCAGTATTTT; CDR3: CASSLSGVSTDTQYF
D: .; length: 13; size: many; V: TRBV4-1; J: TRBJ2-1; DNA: TGCGCCAGCAGCCACGGGGGTCGCAATGAGCAGTTCTTC; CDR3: CASSHGGRNEQFF
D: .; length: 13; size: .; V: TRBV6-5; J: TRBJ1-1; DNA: TGTGCCAGCAACCCGGGAATAAACACTGAAGCTTTCTTT; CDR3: CASNPGINTEAFF
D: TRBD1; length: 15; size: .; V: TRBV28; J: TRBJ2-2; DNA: TGTGCCAGCAGACCAATAGGACAGGGGACCGGGGAGCTGTTTTTT; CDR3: CASRPIGQGTGELFF
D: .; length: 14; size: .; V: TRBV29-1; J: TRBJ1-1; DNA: TGCAGCGTTGAGGGTTGGGGGGAGAACACTGAAGCTTTCTTT; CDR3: CSVEGWGENTEAFF
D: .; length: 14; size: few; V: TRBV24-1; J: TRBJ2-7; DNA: TGTGCCACCAGTGATTGGATTACAGGTAACGAGCAGTACTTC; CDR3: CATSDWITGNEQYF
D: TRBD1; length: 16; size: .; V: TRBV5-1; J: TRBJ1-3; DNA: TGCGCCAGCAGCCAAGGACAGGGCCTTACTGGCGACACCATATATTTT; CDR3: CASSQGQGLTGDTIYF
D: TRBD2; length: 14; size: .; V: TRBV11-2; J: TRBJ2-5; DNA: TGTGCCAGCAGCTTTGATAGCGGGCAAGAGACCCAGTACTTC; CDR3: CASSFDSGQETQYF
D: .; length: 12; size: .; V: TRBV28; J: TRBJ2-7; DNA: TGTGCCACCCTAACAGGGATCTACGAGCAGTACTTC; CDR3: CATLTGIYEQYF
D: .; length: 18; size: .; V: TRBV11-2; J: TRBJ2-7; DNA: TGTGCCAGCAGCCGAAGACCGAGATATACGCGTCTAGTCTACGAGCAGTACTTC; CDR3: CASSRRPRYTRLVYEQYF
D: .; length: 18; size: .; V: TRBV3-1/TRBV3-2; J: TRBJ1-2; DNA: TGTGCCAGCAGCCAAGATGGGGGACTTTCCTCCCGGATCTATGGCTACACCTTC; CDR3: CASSQDGGLSSRIYGYTF
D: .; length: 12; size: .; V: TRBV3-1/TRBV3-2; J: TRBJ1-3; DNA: TGTGCCAGCAGCACTTATGGAAACACCATATATTTT; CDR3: CASSTYGNTIYF
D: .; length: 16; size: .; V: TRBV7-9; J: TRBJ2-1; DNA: TGTGCCAGCAGCAGAGACTTAGGCAGAACGATCAATGAGCAGTTCTTC; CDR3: CASSRDLGRTINEQFF
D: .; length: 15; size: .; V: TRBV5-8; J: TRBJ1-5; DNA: TGTGCCAGCAGCTTAGGACAGTATAGCAATCAGCCCCAGCATTTT; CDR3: CASSLGQYSNQPQHF
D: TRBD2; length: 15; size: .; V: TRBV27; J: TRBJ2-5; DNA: TGTGCCAGCAGTTTAAGTCTAGCGGGGGGAGAGACCCAGTACTTC; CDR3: CASSLSLAGGETQYF
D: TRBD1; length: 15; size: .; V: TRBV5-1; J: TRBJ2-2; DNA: TGCGCCAGCAGCCCCGGACAGGGGGCGGGCGGGGAGCTGTTTTTT; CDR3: CASSPGQGAGGELFF
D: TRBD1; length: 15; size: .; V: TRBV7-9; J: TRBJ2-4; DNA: TGTGCCAGCAGCCCCCAGGGGGAAGGCAAAAACATTCAGTACTTC; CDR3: CASSPQGEGKNIQYF
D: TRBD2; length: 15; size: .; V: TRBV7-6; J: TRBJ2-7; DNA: TGTGCCAGCAGCCCGGATAGCGGGGGCGGCTACGAGCAGTACTTC; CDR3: CASSPDSGGGYEQYF
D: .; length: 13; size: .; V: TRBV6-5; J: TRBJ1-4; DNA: TGTGCCAGCAAGGGCGGGTCTAATGAAAAACTGTTTTTT; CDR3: CASKGGSNEKLFF
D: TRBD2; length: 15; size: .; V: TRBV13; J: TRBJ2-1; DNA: TGTGCCAGCTCGAATAGCGGGGGGCCCGACAATGAGCAGTTCTTC; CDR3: CASSNSGGPDNEQFF
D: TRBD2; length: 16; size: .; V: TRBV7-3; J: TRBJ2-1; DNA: TGTGCCAGCAGCCACGCCGGGACTAGCGTTCACAATGAGCAGTTCTTC; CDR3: CASSHAGTSVHNEQFF
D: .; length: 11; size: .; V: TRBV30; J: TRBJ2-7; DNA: TGTGCCTGGGGTAGCTCCTACGAGCAGTACTTC; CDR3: CAWGSSYEQYF
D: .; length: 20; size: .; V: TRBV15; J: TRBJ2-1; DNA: TGTGCCACCAGCAGAGATCTGGGTCACCAGCTACGTCGGGGGTACAATGAGCAGTTCTTC; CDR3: CATSRDLGHQLRRGYNEQFF